The 9 T cell receptor beta chains reported below all come from one sample, sequenced in a study of CD8+ T cells in alopecia areata. Stated treatment: oral pan-JAK inhibitor, 5-10 mg twice daily. RNA extraction and reverse transcription yielded cDNA as sequencing template. This table comes from immunoSEQ multiplex PCR, and its TCRdb copy is limited to in-frame clones, with some not included. This table holds around 190,000 clones, 60% found once. The sequences come from CD4+ T cells sorted from blood, collected at week 4, from a patient treated with tofacitinib. The receptors stem from a human donor with alopecia areata.

This clone has at least ten counts. The chain combines TRBV28 with TRBJ2-1; TRBD1 is a possible D gene (6 bases). V was pared by 8 bases and J by 6 bases, with 17 bases between. Looked up from germline, CDR1 is MDHEN and CDR2 is SYDVKM. The CDR3 spans 14 residues. In DNA form, the CDR3 reads TGTGCCAGCCGGACAGCAGAAGCGCCCAATGAGCAGTTCTTC. Protein: CASRTAEAPNEQFF.

This clone was seen many times. The V call is TRBV6-6, the J call TRBJ2-7; no clear D gene. This CDR3 region has 13 residues. The V end lost 5 bases, the J end lost 7 bases, and 15 bases lay between the germline ends. Germline CDR1 reads MNHNY; CDR2 reads SVGAGI (reference sequence). The CDR3 coding sequence is TGTGCCAGCAGTCTTGGATCCGTGGGGGAGCAGTACTTC. Its protein product is CASSLGSVGEQYF.

This clone was counted only a few times. The chain links TRBV7-2 to TRBJ2-3; TRBD1 or TRBD2 may be the D gene (6 bases each). The CDR3 sequence is 14 residues long. V shed 3 bases and J shed 4 bases, with 11 bases lying between them. The germline gives CDR1 SGHTA, CDR2 FQGNSA. The CDR3 region has the DNA TGTGCCAGCAGCTTTGACAGGAGGGCAGATACGCAGTATTTT. This sequence encodes CASSFDRRADTQYF.

The chain recombines TRBV29-1 with TRBJ2-5; the match to TRBD1 covers 9 bases. CDR1 is SQVTM and CDR2 is ANQGSEA in the germline V gene. The CDR3 is made up of 12 amino acids. Trimming removed 8 bases from V and 5 bases from J; junction bases left unmatched: 6. The CDR3 spells CSFIGTGETQYF. Here the CDR3 DNA reads TGCAGCTTCATCGGGACAGGGGAGACCCAGTACTTC.

This clone was counted only a few times. This sequence joins TRBV28 and TRBJ1-2, with D maybe TRBD1 (6 bases). V was pared by 8 bases and J by 6 bases, with 10 bases between. CDR1 MDHEN and CDR2 SYDVKM come from the germline V gene. The CDR3 spans 11 residues. The CDR3 nucleotides read TGTGCCAGCCGAGGGGGGAATGGCTACACCTTC. This codes for CASRGGNGYTF.

The chain combines TRBV15 with TRBJ2-5; D gene uncertain. The germline V gene encodes CDR1 LNHNV and CDR2 YYDKDF (reference sequence). Deletions cut 1 base from V and 1 base from J, with 10 bases between. The CDR3 is 15 amino acids. Here the CDR3 DNA reads TGTGCCACCAGCAGAGCTGGCGGCCTCCAAGAGACCCAGTACTTC. It translates to CATSRAGGLQETQYF.

The chain recombines TRBV9 with TRBJ2-5; 7 bases agree with TRBD1. V shed 0 bases, J shed 5 bases, and the junction held 7 bases outside the gene matches. CDR3 size: 15 residues. In germline, CDR1 is SGDLS, CDR2 YYNGEE. The CDR3 sequence is CASSVGGQVKETQYF. CDR3 nucleotides: TGTGCCAGCAGCGTAGGTGGACAGGTCAAGGAGACCCAGTACTTC. The full variable domain, completed using reference TRBV9 and TRBJ2-5, is DSGVTQTPKHLITATGQRVTLRCSPRSGDLSVYWYQQSLDQGLQFLIQYYNGEERAKGNILERFSAQQFPDLHSELNLSSLELGDSALYFCASSVGGQVKETQYFGPGTRLLVL.

This clone has only one observation. The J gene is TRBJ2-7, the V gene TRBV7-2; TRBD2 is a possible D gene (6 bases). Trimming removed 3 bases from V and 0 bases from J, with 15 bases in between. This CDR3 comprises 16 residues. Germline V CDR1 and CDR2: SGHTA, FQGNSA. In DNA form, the CDR3 reads TGTGCCAGCAGCTTCGGGGGACCGCTTAACTCCTACGAGCAGTACTTC. Encoded protein: CASSFGGPLNSYEQYF.

Only a few counts were recorded for this clone. The chain links TRBV29-1 to TRBJ2-3, with D possibly TRBD2 on 7 matching bases. Germline lookup yields CDR1 SQVTM and CDR2 ANQGSEA. The CDR3 sequence is 12 residues long. The CDR3 is CSLKEGGNTQYF. CDR3 nucleotide sequence: TGCAGTCTCAAGGAGGGGGGGAATACGCAGTATTTT.